The 5 T cell receptor beta chains in this list originate from one sample, sequenced in a study of regulatory T cells in long-lasting Graves disease listed by TCRdb under 2021. Libraries were built with multiplex PCR. These reads were obtained on an Illumina HiSeq 4000. CDR3 regions were amplified by Arm-PCR with iRepertoire HTBI primers to construct TCR beta libraries. TCRdb ran its own pipeline on the public reads, namely fastp trimming at Q25 and MiXCR clone calling, and kept in-frame beta chains. Each CDR3 protein gets just one entry, which takes the most common genes and DNA from the rows behind it. Recorded for this sample are a few hundred thousand distinct CDR3 sequences; roughly a fifth of them occurred a single time. The ten largest clones represent approximately 14% of the sample. According to the study, the label for this sample's time point signals: persistent/refractory GD, antithyroid drugs over 5 years with positive TRAb. For both TCR sequencing and RNA sequencing, RNA was extracted from PBMCs using TRIzol.

Sequencing used peripheral blood mononuclear cells (PBMCs), obtained when the disease was refractory, from a patient treated with antithyroid drugs. The receptors come from a female donor with Graves disease.

J is TRBJ2-2 and V is TRBV14; 10 nucleotides line up with TRBD2. After removal of 4 bases from V and 5 bases from J, the junction contained 4 bases not matched to a gene. CDR3 length: 15 residues. The germline CDR1 and CDR2 sequences are SGHDN and FVKESK. This CDR3 reads CASSRGLAMTGELFF. DNA of the CDR3: TGTGCCAGCAGCCGGGGACTAGCGATGACCGGGGAGCTGTTTTTT. Full variable domain (remainder filled in from reference TRBV14 and TRBJ2-2): EAGVTQFPSHSVIEKGQTVTLRCDPISGHDNLYWYRRVMGKEIKFLLHFVKESKQDESGMPNNRFLAERTGGTYSTLKVQPAELEDSGVYFCASSRGLAMTGELFFGEGSRLTVL.

The rearrangement uses TRBV20-1 and TRBJ2-7; TRBD2 agrees at 8 bases. Germline trimming cut 6 bases from V and 6 bases from J; bases unmatched to any gene: 13. CDR1 is DFQATT and CDR2 is SNEGSKA in the germline V gene (reference sequence). The CDR3 extends over 14 amino acids. The CDR3 DNA follows: TGCAGTGCCCCATCGCCGGGGGGGATCCGCGAGCAGTACTTC. Translation: CSAPSPGGIREQYF.

This clonotype has ten or more counts. The chain joins TRBV6-1 to TRBJ1-6; D gene uncertain. There are 11 residues in the CDR3. Germline CDR1 is MNHNS and CDR2 is SASEGT. The germline V and J ends were trimmed by 6 bases and 15 bases, with 12 bases remaining between them. The CDR3 is CASSGTLDLHF. The CDR3 DNA is TGTGCCAGCAGCGGAACTTTGGACCTCCACTTT.

This clonotype was counted ten times or more. The chain joins TRBV27 to TRBJ2-3; possible D gene TRBD1, 5 bases. Germline loops: CDR1 MNHEY, CDR2 SMNVEV (reference sequence). CDR3 size: 13 residues. The ends were cut back, 3 bases at V and 4 bases at J, with 8 bases in the middle. CDR3 sequence reads: CASSFQGSDTQYF. Here the CDR3 DNA reads TGTGCCAGCAGTTTTCAGGGATCAGATACGCAGTATTTT.

The J gene is TRBJ2-5, the V gene TRBV30; 7 bases align to TRBD1. CDR1 is GTSNPN, CDR2 SVGIG, per germline (reference sequence). V shed 0 bases and J 5 bases; nucleotides not matched to a gene: 3. CDR3 length equals 13 residues. The CDR3 DNA follows: TGTGCCTGGAGTGTTCGAGGGGGCGAGACCCAGTACTTC. Protein sequence: CAWSVRGGETQYF.